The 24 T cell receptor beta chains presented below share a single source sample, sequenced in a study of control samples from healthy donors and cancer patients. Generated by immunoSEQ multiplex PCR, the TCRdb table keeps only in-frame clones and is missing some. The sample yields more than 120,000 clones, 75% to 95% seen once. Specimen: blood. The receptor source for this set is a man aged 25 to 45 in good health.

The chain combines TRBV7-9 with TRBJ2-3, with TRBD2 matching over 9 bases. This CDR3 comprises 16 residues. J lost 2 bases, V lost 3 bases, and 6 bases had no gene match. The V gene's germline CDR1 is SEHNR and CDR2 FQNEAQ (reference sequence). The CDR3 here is CASSLAGTSFTDTQYF. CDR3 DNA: TGTGCCAGCAGCTTGGCCGGGACTAGCTTCACAGATACGCAGTATTTT.

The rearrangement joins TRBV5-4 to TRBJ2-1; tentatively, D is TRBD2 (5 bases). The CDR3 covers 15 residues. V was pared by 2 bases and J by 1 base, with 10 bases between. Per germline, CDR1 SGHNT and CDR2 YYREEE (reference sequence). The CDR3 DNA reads TGTGCCAGCAGCTTTGAACTAGGGTCCTACAATGAGCAGTTCTTC. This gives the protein CASSFELGSYNEQFF.

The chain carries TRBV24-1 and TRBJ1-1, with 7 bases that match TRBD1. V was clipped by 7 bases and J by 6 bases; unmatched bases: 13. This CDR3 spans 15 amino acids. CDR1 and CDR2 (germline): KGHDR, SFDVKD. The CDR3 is CATRRNRGTKSEAFF. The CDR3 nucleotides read TGTGCCACCAGACGGAACAGGGGAACAAAATCTGAAGCTTTCTTT.

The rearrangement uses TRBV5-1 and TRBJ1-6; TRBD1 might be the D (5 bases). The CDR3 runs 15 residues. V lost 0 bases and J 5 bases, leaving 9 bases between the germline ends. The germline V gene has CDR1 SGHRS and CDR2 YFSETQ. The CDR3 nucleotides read TGCGCCAGCAGCTTGGAACTCAGGGATAATTCACCCCTCCACTTT. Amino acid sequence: CASSLELRDNSPLHF.

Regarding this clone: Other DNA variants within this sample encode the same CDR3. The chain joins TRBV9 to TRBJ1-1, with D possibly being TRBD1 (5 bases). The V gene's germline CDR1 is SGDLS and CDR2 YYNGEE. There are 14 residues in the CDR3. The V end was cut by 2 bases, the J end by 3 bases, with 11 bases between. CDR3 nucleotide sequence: TGTGCCAGCAGCGTTGGGGGTTCTGACACTGAAGCTTTCTTT. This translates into CASSVGGSDTEAFF.

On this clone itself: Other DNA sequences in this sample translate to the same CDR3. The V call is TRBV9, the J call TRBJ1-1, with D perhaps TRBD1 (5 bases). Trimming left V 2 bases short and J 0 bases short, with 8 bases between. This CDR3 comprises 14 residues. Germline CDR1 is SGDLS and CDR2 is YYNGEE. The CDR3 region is CASSVGTMNTEAFF. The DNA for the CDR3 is TGTGCCAGCAGCGTGGGGACCATGAACACTGAAGCTTTCTTT.

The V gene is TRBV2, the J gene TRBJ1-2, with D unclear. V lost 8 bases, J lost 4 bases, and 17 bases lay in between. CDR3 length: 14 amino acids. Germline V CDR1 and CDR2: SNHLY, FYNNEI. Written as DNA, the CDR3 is TGTGCCAGCTTTAGAATTCCCGGGAGCTATGGCTACACCTTC. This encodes CASFRIPGSYGYTF.

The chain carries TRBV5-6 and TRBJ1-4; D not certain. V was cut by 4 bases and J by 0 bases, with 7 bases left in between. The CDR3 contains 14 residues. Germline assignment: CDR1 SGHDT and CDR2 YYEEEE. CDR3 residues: CASSRVATNEKLFF. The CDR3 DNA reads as TGTGCCAGCAGCCGCGTTGCAACTAATGAAAAACTGTTTTTT.

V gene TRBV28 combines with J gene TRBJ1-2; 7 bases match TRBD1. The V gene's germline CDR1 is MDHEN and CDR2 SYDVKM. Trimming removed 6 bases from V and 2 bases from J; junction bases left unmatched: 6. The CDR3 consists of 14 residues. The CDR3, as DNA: TGTGCCAGCAGCCTACAGGGGAGAAACTATGGCTACACCTTC. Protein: CASSLQGRNYGYTF.

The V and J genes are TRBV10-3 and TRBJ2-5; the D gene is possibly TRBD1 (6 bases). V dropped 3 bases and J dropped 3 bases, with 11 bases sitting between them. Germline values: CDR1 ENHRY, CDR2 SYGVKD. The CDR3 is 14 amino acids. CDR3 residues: CAISDKTGEETQYF. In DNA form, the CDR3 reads TGTGCCATCAGTGATAAGACAGGTGAAGAGACCCAGTACTTC.

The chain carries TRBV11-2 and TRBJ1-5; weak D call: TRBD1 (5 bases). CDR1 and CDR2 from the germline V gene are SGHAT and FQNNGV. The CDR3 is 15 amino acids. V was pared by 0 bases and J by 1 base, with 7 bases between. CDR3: CASSLDRASNQPQHF. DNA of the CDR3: TGTGCCAGCAGCTTAGACAGGGCAAGCAATCAGCCCCAGCATTTT.

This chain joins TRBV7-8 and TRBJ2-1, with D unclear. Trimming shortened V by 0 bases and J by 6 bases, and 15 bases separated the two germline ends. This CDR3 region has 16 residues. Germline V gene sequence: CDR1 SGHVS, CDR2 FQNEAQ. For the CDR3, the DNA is TGTGCCAGCAGCTTAGCGGGTGGAACCCCCAGCAATGAGCAGTTCTTC. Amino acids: CASSLAGGTPSNEQFF.

The CDR3 DNA reads as TGTGCCAGCAGTTTGGCAGCCTACGAGCAGTACTTC. It encodes CASSLAAYEQYF. The chain uses TRBV12-3 or TRBV12-4 and TRBJ2-7; D not resolved. This CDR3 spans 12 amino acids. Trimming shortened V by 3 bases and J by 2 bases, and 5 bases separated the two germline ends.

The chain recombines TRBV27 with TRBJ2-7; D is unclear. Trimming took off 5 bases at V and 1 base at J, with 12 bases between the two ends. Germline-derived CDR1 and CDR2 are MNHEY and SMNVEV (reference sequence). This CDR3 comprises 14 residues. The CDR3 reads CASSPQHSSYEQYF. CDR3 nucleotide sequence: TGTGCCAGCAGTCCCCAGCATTCTTCCTACGAGCAGTACTTC.

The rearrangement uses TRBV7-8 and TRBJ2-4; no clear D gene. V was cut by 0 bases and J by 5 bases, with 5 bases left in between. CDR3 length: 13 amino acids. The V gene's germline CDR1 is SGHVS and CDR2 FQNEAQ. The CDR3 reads CASSLARENIQYF. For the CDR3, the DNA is TGTGCCAGCAGCTTAGCCCGAGAAAACATTCAGTACTTC.

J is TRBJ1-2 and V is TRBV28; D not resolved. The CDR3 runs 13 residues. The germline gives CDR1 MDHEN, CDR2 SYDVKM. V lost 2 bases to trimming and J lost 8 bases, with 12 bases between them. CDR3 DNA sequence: TGTGCCAGCAGTTTAGCAGGAAAAAGGGGCTACACCTTC. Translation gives CASSLAGKRGYTF.

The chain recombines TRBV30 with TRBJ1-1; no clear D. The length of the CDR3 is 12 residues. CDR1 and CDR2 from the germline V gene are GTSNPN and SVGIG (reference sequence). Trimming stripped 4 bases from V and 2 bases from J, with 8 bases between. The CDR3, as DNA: TGTGCCTGGATTGAGGTTAACACTGAAGCTTTCTTT. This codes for CAWIEVNTEAFF. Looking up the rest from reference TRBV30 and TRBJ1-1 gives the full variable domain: SQTIHQWPATLVQPVGSPLSLECTVEGTSNPNLYWYRQAAGRGLQLLFYSVGIGQISSEVPQNLSASRPQDRQFILSSKKLLLSDSGFYLCAWIEVNTEAFFGQGTRLTVV.

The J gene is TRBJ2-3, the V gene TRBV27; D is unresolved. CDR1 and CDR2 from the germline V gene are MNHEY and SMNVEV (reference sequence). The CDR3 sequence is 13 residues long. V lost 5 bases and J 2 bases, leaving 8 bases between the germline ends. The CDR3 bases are TGTGCCAGCAGTCAAAGTAACACAGATACGCAGTATTTT. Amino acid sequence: CASSQSNTDTQYF.

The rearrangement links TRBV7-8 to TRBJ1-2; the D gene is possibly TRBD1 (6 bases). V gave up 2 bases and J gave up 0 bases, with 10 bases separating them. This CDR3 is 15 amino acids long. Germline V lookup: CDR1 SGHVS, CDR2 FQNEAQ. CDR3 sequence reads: CASSLSGQTNYGYTF. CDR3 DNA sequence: TGTGCCAGCAGCTTATCAGGACAGACTAACTATGGCTACACCTTC.

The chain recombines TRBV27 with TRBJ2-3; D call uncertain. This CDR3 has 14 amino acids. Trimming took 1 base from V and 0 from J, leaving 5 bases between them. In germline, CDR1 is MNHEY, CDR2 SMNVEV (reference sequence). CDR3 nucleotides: TGTGCCAGCAGTTTATTAGGGAGCACAGATACGCAGTATTTT. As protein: CASSLLGSTDTQYF.

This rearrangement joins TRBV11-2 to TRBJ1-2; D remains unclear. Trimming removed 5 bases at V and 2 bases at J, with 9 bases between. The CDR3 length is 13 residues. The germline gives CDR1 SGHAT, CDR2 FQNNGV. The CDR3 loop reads CASSRRENYGYTF. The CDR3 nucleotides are TGTGCCAGCAGCCGCCGGGAAAACTATGGCTACACCTTC.

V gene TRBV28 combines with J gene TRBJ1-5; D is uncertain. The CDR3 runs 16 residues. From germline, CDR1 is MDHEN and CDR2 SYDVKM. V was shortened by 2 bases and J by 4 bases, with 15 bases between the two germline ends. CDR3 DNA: TGTGCCAGCAGTTTAGAGGAAGGTAGGCCAAATCAGCCCCAGCATTTT. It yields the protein CASSLEEGRPNQPQHF.

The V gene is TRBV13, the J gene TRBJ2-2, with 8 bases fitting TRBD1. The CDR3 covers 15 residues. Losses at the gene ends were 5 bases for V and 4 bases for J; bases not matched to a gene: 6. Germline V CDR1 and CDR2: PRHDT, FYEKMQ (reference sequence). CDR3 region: CASSKATGVTGELFF. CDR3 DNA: TGTGCCAGCAGCAAAGCGACAGGGGTCACCGGGGAGCTGTTTTTT.

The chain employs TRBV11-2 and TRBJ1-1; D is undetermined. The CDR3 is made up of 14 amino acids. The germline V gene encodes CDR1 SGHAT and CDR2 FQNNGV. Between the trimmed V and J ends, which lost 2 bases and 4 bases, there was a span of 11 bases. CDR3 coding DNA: TGTGCCAGCAGCTTAAGTCGGAGTATCACTGAAGCTTTCTTT. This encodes CASSLSRSITEAFF.